This TCR beta chain was identified in a study of cytomegalovirus exposure and HLA in healthy donors. Study-wide results and limits: Several top significant clusters appeared, in a later analysis, to be linked to common viral pathogens. Roughly 170 TCR beta chains were listed as cytomegalovirus-associated. TCR beta V segments were, for the most part, productive about 87% or about 30% of the time in an earlier analysis.

Worth noting for this clone: What it binds is not known.

Germline CDR1 reads MNHNS; CDR2 reads SASEGT. V lost 5 bases and J lost 7, with 9 bases in between. The CDR3 runs to 11 residues. PCR was performed using 60 Vbeta and 13 Jbeta primers. Some clones are missing from TCRdb's copy, which holds only in-frame ones; the method was immunoSEQ multiplex PCR. The sample includes 140,000 to 150,000 clones, 60% to 75% of them seen just once. This TCR came from a young man in good health and CMV-seronegative. Sequenced: PBMCs. The J gene is TRBJ2-7, the V gene TRBV6-1, with D tentatively TRBD2 (6 bases). The CDR3 region is CASSRELEQYF. The CDR3 nucleotides read TGTGCCAGCAGTCGGGAGTTGGAGCAGTACTTC.